This entry is about one T cell receptor (beta chain). The sample holds a few counts of this clonotype. No antigen is known for it. Nothing much larger sits one base from this clone, and base qualities are not available. This entry is derived from a study of T cell repertoires in cytomegalovirus infection (dated by TCRdb to between 2017 and 2020). With respect to the entire study: The HLA type of each donor mattered for the analysis, because public TCR beta signatures pointed to carriage of CMV infection along with the matching HLA type.

The sample was run on an Illumina HiSeq 1500. Through fastp at Q25 and MiXCR, TCRdb rebuilt clones from the public reads, retaining in-frame beta chains. Rows are combined by CDR3 protein, so each entry shows the most common genes and DNA. A total of just under 550,000 distinct CDR3 sequences appear in this sample, around a quarter of them only once. The biggest ten clones account for roughly 13% of the sample. The research as a whole found: Cumulative frequency of public TCR beta family members discriminated carriers of CMV infection plus the relevant HLA type in this cohort and an independent 352-donor cohort. In the ex vivo response, HLA-C-restricted CMV-specific TCR beta clonotypes were dominant, and in two of eight donors the single most frequent clonotype came from this HLA-C-restricted group.

From its cysteine to its phenylalanine, the CDR3 spans 14 amino acids. The sequence is cut down to CDR3 DNA, 42 bases in frame from base 1. For this chain, trimming is 1 base at the V end and 3 bases at the J end, and the number of junction bases without a gene match is 2. For CDR1 and CDR2, the germline V gene (reference sequence) lists SEHNR and FQNEAQ. The rearrangement joined TRBV7-9 to TRBJ2-5; TRBD2 lines up with 7 middle nucleotides. The receptor comes from a human donor in good health (CMV status not recorded). Some clones in this sample may be carry-over from other donors' samples. The specimen sequenced was PBMCs. The DNA sequence is TGTGCCAGCAGCTTAGTCGCGGGAGAAGAGACCCAGTACTTC. Translated, it reads CASSLVAGEETQYF.